This T cell receptor (beta chain) was obtained from a study of PD-1 blockade in classical Hodgkin lymphoma (TCRdb year 2020). For the study in its entirety: Nivolumab dosing was 3 mg/kg intravenously every 2 weeks, continuing until either disease progression or unacceptable toxicity. The study used TCR beta sequencing and CyTOF to define a peripheral blood immune signature of response to PD-1 blockade in classical Hodgkin lymphoma.

Overall study outcomes, separate from this receptor: Lower diversity was observed in patients in whom nivolumab was started less than 1 year after ASCT, and these patients were excluded from later analyses so that confounding by immune reconstitution would be avoided. By C4D1, a significant rise was seen in CD4+ TCR diversity but not in CD8+ TCR diversity (p=0.0027 vs p=0.16), and the rise was most apparent among complete responders (p=0.02). Trial patients with a complete response had baseline diversity similar to that of newly diagnosed patients, while partial responders and progressors had significantly lower diversity. The study covered only a single clinical trial cohort, and the causes of the repertoire differences, possibly disease activity or prior therapy, were still not defined. Baseline TCR diversity was reported to be lower in newly diagnosed patients than in healthy donors, and even lower in relapsed/refractory patients.

Taken from cysteine to phenylalanine, the CDR3 has 13 residues. Only the CDR3 portion is preserved as DNA: 39 bases, with reading frame beginning at the first base. Trimming takes 9 bases off V and 12 bases off J; junction bases not matched to a gene: 10. For CDR1 and CDR2, the germline V gene (reference sequence) lists WNHNN and SYGVQD. The Qiagen DNeasy kit was used to extract genomic DNA from unsorted PBMCs and from the negatively selected CD4+ and CD8+ fractions. Using primers that anneal to V and J segments, immunoSEQ multiplex PCR amplified the TCR beta CDR3 regions. Amplification bias was minimized using a synthetic immune receptor repertoire, and residual bias was removed computationally after sequencing. In the source study's methods: Custom Python scripts were used to quantify repertoire diversity as the Shannon entropy index. Unsorted, CD4+ and CD8+ repertoires were analyzed separately, except in combined analyses where CD4+ and CD8+ sequences were merged in silico. A clone was considered expanded if an increase in frequency of at least 2-fold after treatment relative to C1D1 was found, and a pseudocount of 0.5 was applied to clones undetected at baseline. Clones with 0 or 1 copy at C1D1 were defined as singleton clones, while clones with 2 or more copies were defined as non-singleton clones. Clones expanded in unsorted samples were annotated as CD4+, CD8+ or unknown by matching protein sequences in sorted samples from the same patient. Wilcoxon tests were applied to paired samples to test diversity changes from C1D1 to C4D1. TCRdb mirrors the immuneACCESS table, restricted to in-frame sequences. Some clones are absent from its copies; in checked studies, under half trace to an unresolved V gene, and the reason for the others is unknown. V and J calls and clone size follow that table, whereas D and trimming were derived from the DNA. The sample contains under 30,000 clones, about two thirds of them found a single time. About a sixth of the sample lies in the top ten.

The time point label, as the study defines it: cycle 1 day 1 (C1D1), immediately before nivolumab initiation. Relapse after autologous stem cell transplantation had occurred in all trial patients, and cohorts A, B and C were distinguished by prior brentuximab vedotin exposure. The trial cohort included some 53 patients with relapsed/refractory classical Hodgkin lymphoma, and each patient had a best overall response of complete response, partial response or progressive disease. Trial patients were treated with single-agent nivolumab in the multi-cohort phase II CheckMate 205 trial. An independent review committee assessed best overall response by applying the 2007 International Working Group response criteria. Trial PBMCs were obtained immediately prior to nivolumab initiation (C1D1) and on therapy at cycle 2 day 1 and cycle 4 day 1. Peripheral blood was collected in 8 mL Vacutainer Cell Preparation Tubes, from which PBMCs were isolated by centrifugation and then cryopreserved.

Remarks on this clone: It lacks a known antigen. Base-call qualities are not available, and no considerably larger clone is one nucleotide away.

The receptor was derived from a human donor with classical Hodgkin lymphoma. Sequenced material: peripheral blood mononuclear cells (PBMCs), taken at baseline. Recombination joined TRBV10-1 with TRBJ1-4; 10 central nucleotides agree with TRBD1. Here the CDR3 is given as CARATGGNRELFF. The nucleotide sequence is TGCGCCAGGGCGACAGGGGGCAATCGAGAACTGTTTTTT.